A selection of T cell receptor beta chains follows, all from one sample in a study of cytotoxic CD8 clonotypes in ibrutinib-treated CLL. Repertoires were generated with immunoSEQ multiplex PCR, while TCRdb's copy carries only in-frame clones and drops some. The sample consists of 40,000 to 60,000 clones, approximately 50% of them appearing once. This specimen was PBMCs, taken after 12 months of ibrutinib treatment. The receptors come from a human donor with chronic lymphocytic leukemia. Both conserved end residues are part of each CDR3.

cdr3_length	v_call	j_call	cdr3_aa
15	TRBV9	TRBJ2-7	CASSVTGTHSYEQYF
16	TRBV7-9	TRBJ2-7	CASSLGTLAGGNEQYF
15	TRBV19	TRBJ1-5	CASSPPGQLNQPQHF
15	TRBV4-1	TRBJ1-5	CASSHTGRGDQPQHF
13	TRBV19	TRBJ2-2	CALRGTDTGELFF
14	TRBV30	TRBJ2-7	CAWSNFGTGGEQYF
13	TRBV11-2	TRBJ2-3	CASSLIREDTQYF
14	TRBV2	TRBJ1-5	CASSENTERQPQHF
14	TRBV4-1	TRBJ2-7	CASSQELGAYEQYF
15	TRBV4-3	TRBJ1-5	CASSQDDRQNQPQHF
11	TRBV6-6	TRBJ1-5	CASSLNQPQHF
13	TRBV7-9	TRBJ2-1	CASSFTGNNEQFF
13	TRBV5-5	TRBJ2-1	CASSFISGNEQFF